This is a list of T cell receptor beta chains from one sample in a study of cytomegalovirus exposure and HLA in healthy donors. Some clones are missing from TCRdb's copy, which holds only in-frame ones; the method was immunoSEQ multiplex PCR. The sample holds over 150,000 clones; approximately 81% are singletons and the top ten take approximately 15%. Sequencing was carried out using PBMCs. The receptors shown here come from a man aged 18-30 years in good health and CMV-seropositive. CDR3s include the opening cysteine and the closing phenylalanine or tryptophan. D genes are given only for firm matches. The listing skips clone size in some rows; elsewhere it reads once, few, many or a size class.

clone_size: .
v_call: TRBV29-1
d_call: .
j_call: TRBJ2-5
cdr3_aa: CSGAPRETQYF
cdr3_nt: TGCAGCGGAGCGCCTCGGGAGACCCAGTACTTC

clone_size: .
v_call: TRBV29-1
d_call: TRBD1
j_call: TRBJ1-1
cdr3_aa: CSVDRGRGTEAFF
cdr3_nt: TGCAGCGTTGACAGGGGGCGCGGCACTGAAGCTTTCTTT

clone_size: once
v_call: TRBV19
d_call: .
j_call: TRBJ2-1
cdr3_aa: CASSPRGSRGEQFF
cdr3_nt: TGTGCCAGTAGCCCCCGAGGCAGTCGGGGTGAGCAGTTCTTC

clone_size: .
v_call: TRBV28
d_call: TRBD1
j_call: TRBJ2-7
cdr3_aa: CASSPTSGTGSEQYF
cdr3_nt: TGTGCCAGCAGTCCTACTTCCGGGACAGGGTCCGAGCAGTACTTC

clone_size: once
v_call: TRBV10-3
d_call: TRBD1
j_call: TRBJ1-2
cdr3_aa: CAISESETGVINYGYTF
cdr3_nt: TGTGCCATCAGTGAGTCGGAGACAGGGGTCATTAACTATGGCTACACCTTC

clone_size: .
v_call: TRBV7-8
d_call: .
j_call: TRBJ1-2
cdr3_aa: CASSFGGDSNYGYTF
cdr3_nt: TGTGCCAGCAGCTTCGGGGGGGACTCTAACTATGGCTACACCTTC

clone_size: .
v_call: TRBV10-1
d_call: TRBD2
j_call: TRBJ2-3
cdr3_aa: CASGGTSGRGPDTQYF
cdr3_nt: TGCGCCAGCGGGGGGACTAGCGGGAGAGGTCCGGATACGCAGTATTTT

clone_size: .
v_call: TRBV4-1
d_call: .
j_call: TRBJ2-1
cdr3_aa: CASSQEGRGTYNEQFF
cdr3_nt: TGCGCCAGCAGCCAGGAGGGCAGGGGGACCTACAATGAGCAGTTCTTC

clone_size: .
v_call: TRBV27
d_call: TRBD1
j_call: TRBJ2-7
cdr3_aa: CASSTGTVLSGQYF
cdr3_nt: TGTGCCAGCAGTACCGGGACAGTCCTCTCCGGGCAGTACTTC

clone_size: few
v_call: TRBV5-5
d_call: TRBD1
j_call: TRBJ1-2
cdr3_aa: CASSLAGGGASYGYTF
cdr3_nt: TGTGCCAGCAGCTTGGCCGGAGGGGGCGCCTCCTATGGCTACACCTTC

clone_size: .
v_call: TRBV25-1
d_call: .
j_call: TRBJ1-3
cdr3_aa: CASSRGAGNTIYF
cdr3_nt: TGTGCCAGCAGTCGGGGGGCTGGAAACACCATATATTTT

clone_size: .
v_call: TRBV19
d_call: .
j_call: TRBJ2-6
cdr3_aa: CASLSGANVLTF
cdr3_nt: TGTGCCAGTTTATCTGGGGCCAACGTCCTGACTTTC

clone_size: .
v_call: TRBV6-5
d_call: .
j_call: TRBJ2-3
cdr3_aa: CASSYLGGTDTQYF
cdr3_nt: TGTGCCAGCAGTTACCTAGGGGGCACAGATACGCAGTATTTT